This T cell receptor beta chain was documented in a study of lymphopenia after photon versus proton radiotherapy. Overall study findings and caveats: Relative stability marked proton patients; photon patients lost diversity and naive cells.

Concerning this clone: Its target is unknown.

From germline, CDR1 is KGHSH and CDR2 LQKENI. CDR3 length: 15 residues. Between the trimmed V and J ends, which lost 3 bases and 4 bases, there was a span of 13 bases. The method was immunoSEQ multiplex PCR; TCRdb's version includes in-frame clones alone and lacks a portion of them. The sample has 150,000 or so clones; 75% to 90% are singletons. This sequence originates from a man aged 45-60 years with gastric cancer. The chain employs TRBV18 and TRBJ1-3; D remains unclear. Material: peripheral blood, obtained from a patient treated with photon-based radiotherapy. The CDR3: CASSPDQVLGNTIYF. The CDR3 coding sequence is TGTGCCAGCTCACCGGACCAAGTTCTAGGAAACACCATATATTTT.